This is a list of T cell receptor beta chains from one sample in a study of blood T cell repertoires in COVID-19. Sequenced by immunoSEQ multiplex PCR; TCRdb stores in-frame clones only, minus some. The profile covers approximately 97,000 clones, with roughly 87% appearing a single time and under 6.5% taken by the ten largest. The specimen was peripheral blood. These receptors all come from a woman aged 45 to 65 with COVID-19, enrolled during active disease. Each CDR3 is given with its conserved first and last residue. The order of the fields is J gene, clone size, D gene, V gene, CDR3 protein, CDR3 DNA. A D gene is named only where the DNA matches it firmly. The size entry is marked missing in some rows and otherwise reads once, few, many or a size class.

>TRBJ1-3|NA|NA|TRBV7-9
CASSRDRGTDTIYF
TGTGCCAGCAGCCGGGACCGCGGGACGGACACCATATATTTT
>TRBJ1-5|NA|NA|TRBV2
CASRGDGNQPQHF
TGTGCCAGCAGAGGGGATGGCAATCAGCCCCAGCATTTT
>TRBJ2-7|many|TRBD1|TRBV5-1
CASSWAGTGNEQYF
TGCGCCAGCAGCTGGGCCGGGACAGGGAACGAGCAGTACTTC
>TRBJ2-1|NA|TRBD2|TRBV7-3
CASSLSGGHNEQFF
TGTGCCAGCAGCCTTAGCGGGGGGCACAATGAGCAGTTCTTC
>TRBJ1-2|NA|NA|TRBV2
CASRTGFYGYTF
TGTGCCAGCAGGACAGGTTTCTATGGCTACACCTTC
>TRBJ2-1|NA|TRBD1|TRBV6-4
CASSAGTGGYNEQFF
TGTGCCAGCAGCGCCGGGACAGGGGGCTACAATGAGCAGTTCTTC
>TRBJ1-1|NA|NA|TRBV3-1/TRBV3-2
CASSRKPGQNTEAFF
TGTGCCAGCAGCCGTAAGCCGGGACAGAACACTGAAGCTTTCTTT
>TRBJ2-2|NA|TRBD2|TRBV11-3
CASSLTSGGTGELFF
TGTGCCAGCAGCTTGACTAGCGGGGGCACCGGGGAGCTGTTTTTT
>TRBJ1-6|NA|TRBD1|TRBV30
CAWNPGTGRSPLHF
TGTGCCTGGAATCCTGGGACAGGGCGTTCACCCCTCCACTTT
>TRBJ1-2|few|NA|TRBV30
CAWSVPGELGYTF
TGTGCCTGGAGTGTACCAGGGGAACTTGGCTACACCTTC
>TRBJ1-1|NA|TRBD1|TRBV9
CASSIGTGGNEAFF
TGTGCCAGCAGCATTGGGACAGGGGGCAATGAAGCTTTCTTT
>TRBJ2-2|NA|TRBD1|TRBV7-6
CASSFGQGENTGELFF
TGTGCCAGCAGCTTCGGACAGGGGGAGAACACCGGGGAGCTGTTTTTT
>TRBJ1-4|NA|TRBD1|TRBV5-4
CASSDGQGVGEKLFF
TGTGCCAGCAGCGATGGACAGGGGGTAGGGGAAAAACTGTTTTTT
>TRBJ1-1|NA|NA|TRBV10-3
CAISINGGNTEAFF
TGTGCCATCAGTATCAATGGAGGGAACACTGAAGCTTTCTTT
>TRBJ2-5|NA|TRBD2|TRBV3-1/TRBV3-2
CASSQRGSGGRETQYF
TGTGCCAGCAGCCAGAGAGGAAGCGGGGGGCGGGAGACCCAGTACTTC
>TRBJ2-7|NA|TRBD2|TRBV7-2
CASSLVLAGGREQYF
TGTGCCAGCAGCTTAGTCCTAGCGGGGGGGCGGGAGCAGTACTTC
>TRBJ1-2|NA|NA|TRBV7-2
CASSGTVDNYGYTF
TGTGCCAGCAGCGGAACAGTAGATAACTATGGCTACACCTTC
>TRBJ1-1|NA|NA|TRBV28
CASSRPFGSTEAFF
TGTGCCAGCAGTCGTCCCTTTGGGAGCACTGAAGCTTTCTTT
>TRBJ1-6|NA|NA|TRBV30
CAWSNSFWGDSPLHF
TGTGCCTGGAGTAATTCTTTTTGGGGGGATTCACCCCTCCACTTT
>TRBJ1-1|NA|NA|TRBV5-4
CASSGRTTWSTEAFF
TGTGCCAGCAGCGGACGGACAACTTGGAGCACTGAAGCTTTCTTT
>TRBJ2-7|NA|TRBD1|TRBV4-2
CASSQDAGGSEQYF
TGTGCCAGCAGCCAAGATGCAGGGGGCTCCGAGCAGTACTTC
>TRBJ2-1|NA|TRBD1|TRBV19
CASSPRQGISYNEQFF
TGTGCCAGTAGTCCCCGACAGGGGATCTCCTACAATGAGCAGTTCTTC